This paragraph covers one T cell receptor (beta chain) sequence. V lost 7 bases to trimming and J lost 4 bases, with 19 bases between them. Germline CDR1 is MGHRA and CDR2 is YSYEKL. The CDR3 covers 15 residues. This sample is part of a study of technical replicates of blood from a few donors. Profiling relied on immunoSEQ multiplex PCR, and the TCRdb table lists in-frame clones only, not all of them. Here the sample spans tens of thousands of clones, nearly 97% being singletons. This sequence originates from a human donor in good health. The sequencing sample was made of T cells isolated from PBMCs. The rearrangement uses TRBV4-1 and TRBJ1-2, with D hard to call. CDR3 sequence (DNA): TGCGCCAGCACCCAGCTGACTGAGAAAGTCTATGGCTACACCTTC. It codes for CASTQLTEKVYGYTF.